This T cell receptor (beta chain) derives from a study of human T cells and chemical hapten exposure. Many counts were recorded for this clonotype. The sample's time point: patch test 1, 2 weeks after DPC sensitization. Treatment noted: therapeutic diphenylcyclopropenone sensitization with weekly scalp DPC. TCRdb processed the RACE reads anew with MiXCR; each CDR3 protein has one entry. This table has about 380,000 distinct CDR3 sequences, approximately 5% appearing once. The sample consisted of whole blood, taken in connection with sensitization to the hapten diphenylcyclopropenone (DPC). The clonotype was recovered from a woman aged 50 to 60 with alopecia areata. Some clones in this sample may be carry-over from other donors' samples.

The CDR3 nucleotides are TGTGCCAGCAGTGAATCCAGGTACACAGATACGCAGTATTTT. This sequence encodes CASSESRYTDTQYF. The chain is built from TRBV25-1 and TRBJ2-3; D unclear. This CDR3 is 14 amino acids long. Germline assignment: CDR1 MGHDK and CDR2 SYGVNS. Trimming stripped 1 base from V and 2 bases from J, with 7 bases between.